The 13 T cell receptor beta chains reported below all come from one sample, sequenced in a study of cytomegalovirus exposure and HLA in healthy donors. In the PCR, 60 Vbeta and 13 Jbeta primers were used. Here immunoSEQ multiplex PCR was the method, and the copy in TCRdb shows in-frame clones only, minus some. This sample's clone table lists about 130,000 clones. Material for sequencing was PBMCs. The receptors shown here come from a man aged 25-45 years in good health and CMV-seronegative.

V and J are TRBV7-3 and TRBJ2-3; the match to TRBD1 covers 7 bases. Trimming at V came to 5 bases and at J to 4 bases, leaving 3 bases not matched to a gene. The germline V gene has CDR1 SGHTA and CDR2 FQGTGA. The CDR3 covers 13 residues. CDR3 bases: TGTGCCAGCAGCCCAGGGGGTGCAGATACGCAGTATTTT. Translating gives CASSPGGADTQYF.

The rearrangement links TRBV5-1 to TRBJ1-2, with no clear D. Germline CDR1 SGHRS, CDR2 YFSETQ. This CDR3 spans 13 amino acids. Deletions cut 2 bases from V and 2 bases from J, with 7 bases between. This chain's CDR3 is CASSLDYNYGYTF. CDR3 DNA sequence: TGCGCCAGCAGCTTAGACTACAACTATGGCTACACCTTC. The variable domain in full, completed from reference TRBV5-1 and TRBJ1-2, reads KAGVTQTPRYLIKTRGQQVTLSCSPISGHRSVSWYQQTPGQGLQFLFEYFSETQRNKGNFPGRFSGRQFSNSRSEMNVSTLELGDSALYLCASSLDYNYGYTFGSGTRLTVV.

The chain combines TRBV28 with TRBJ1-2; D remains unclear. Germline V CDR1 and CDR2: MDHEN, SYDVKM. V was pared by 4 bases and J by 5 bases, with 14 bases between. This CDR3 spans 14 amino acids. The CDR3 region has the DNA TGTGCCAGCAGTTCCCCCTCTTACAGATATGGCTACACCTTC. It translates to CASSSPSYRYGYTF.

This chain joins TRBV2 and TRBJ2-5; 11 nucleotides line up with TRBD2. Per the germline V gene, CDR1 is SNHLY and CDR2 is FYNNEI. The CDR3 sequence is 15 residues long. J was trimmed by 5 bases and V by 4 bases; bases with no gene match: 6. CDR3 sequence reads: CASSARLAGRETQYF. Written as DNA, the CDR3 is TGTGCCAGCAGTGCGAGACTAGCGGGACGGGAGACCCAGTACTTC.

The chain employs TRBV27 and TRBJ1-6; D gene unclear. V gave up 4 bases and J gave up 6 bases, with 22 bases separating them. From germline, CDR1 is MNHEY and CDR2 SMNVEV (reference sequence). The length of the CDR3 is 18 residues. The CDR3 reads CASSYSMFRQQFNSPLHF. The CDR3 DNA sequence: TGTGCCAGCAGTTACTCAATGTTCAGACAACAGTTTAATTCACCCCTCCACTTT.

The genes are TRBV7-2 and TRBJ1-2; D is undetermined. The V gene's germline CDR1 is SGHTA and CDR2 FQGNSA. Trimming shortened V by 6 bases and J by 0 bases, and 11 bases separated the two germline ends. The CDR3 covers 14 residues. The CDR3 nucleotides are TGTGCCAGCAGGGCGACTGCGGCTAACTATGGCTACACCTTC. Amino acids: CASRATAANYGYTF.

The rearrangement links TRBV27 to TRBJ2-3, with no clear D. The CDR3 extends over 13 amino acids. The V end lost 6 bases, the J end lost 7 bases, and 14 bases lay between the germline ends. CDR1 is MNHEY and CDR2 is SMNVEV in the germline V gene (reference sequence). The CDR3 loop is CASSPRLVYTQYF. The CDR3, as DNA: TGTGCCAGCAGCCCCAGACTTGTTTATACGCAGTATTTT.

J is TRBJ2-1 and V is TRBV15; no definite D call. Trimming removed 1 base at V and 4 bases at J, with 14 bases between. The germline V gene encodes CDR1 LNHNV and CDR2 YYDKDF (reference sequence). This CDR3 contains 16 residues. The CDR3 spells CATSRALGSLYNEQFF. The CDR3 DNA sequence: TGTGCCACCAGCAGAGCTTTGGGCAGCTTATACAATGAGCAGTTCTTC.

The V and J genes are TRBV5-4 and TRBJ2-3; 8 positions match TRBD2. Germline CDR1 reads SGHNT; CDR2 reads YYREEE (reference sequence). The CDR3 extends over 16 amino acids. V lost 4 bases to trimming and J lost 4 bases; unmatched junction nucleotides: 11. Here the CDR3 DNA reads TGTGCCAGCAGCATACCCGGTAGCGGGACCGCAGATACGCAGTATTTT. It translates to CASSIPGSGTADTQYF.

This chain connects TRBV9 to TRBJ2-7, with TRBD1 matching 8 bases. The V segment lost 4 bases and the J segment 6 bases; nucleotides outside the gene matches: 9. The CDR3 runs 14 residues. Germline V gene sequence: CDR1 SGDLS, CDR2 YYNGEE. CDR3 nucleotides: TGTGCCAGCAGCACATGGACAGGGCGCTCCGAGCAGTACTTC. This translates into CASSTWTGRSEQYF.

CDR3 protein: CASSPPGMNTGELFF. CDR3 in DNA: TGTGCCAGCAGTCCCCCCGGGATGAACACCGGGGAGCTGTTTTTT. The J gene is TRBJ2-2, the V gene TRBV28, with D perhaps matching TRBD2 (5 bases). CDR3 size: 15 residues. CDR1 is MDHEN, CDR2 SYDVKM, per germline. The V and J ends lost 5 bases and 1 base respectively, with 11 bases between them. The full variable domain, completed using reference TRBV28 and TRBJ2-2, is DVKVTQSSRYLVKRTGEKVFLECVQDMDHENMFWYRQDPGLGLRLIYFSYDVKMKEKGDIPEGYSVSREKKERFSLILESASTNQTSMYLCASSPPGMNTGELFFGEGSRLTVL.

V and J are TRBV6-5 and TRBJ2-1; TRBD2 matches 14 bases. Germline V gene lookup returns CDR1 MNHEY and CDR2 SVGAGI. J was trimmed by 9 bases and V by 6 bases; bases with no gene match: 4. The CDR3 is 14 residues long. The DNA for the CDR3 is TGTGCCAGCAGGACTAGCGGGAGGGTAGTTGAGCAGTTCTTC. Its translation is CASRTSGRVVEQFF.

The genes are TRBV4-3 and TRBJ1-5; 7 nucleotides agree with TRBD1. Germline V CDR1 and CDR2: LGHNA, YSLEER. V dropped 5 bases and J dropped 6; count of bases not matched to a gene: 7. The CDR3 is 14 residues long. CDR3 residues: CASSTRTGTQPQHF. The DNA for the CDR3 is TGCGCCAGCAGCACCCGGACAGGTACTCAGCCCCAGCATTTT.